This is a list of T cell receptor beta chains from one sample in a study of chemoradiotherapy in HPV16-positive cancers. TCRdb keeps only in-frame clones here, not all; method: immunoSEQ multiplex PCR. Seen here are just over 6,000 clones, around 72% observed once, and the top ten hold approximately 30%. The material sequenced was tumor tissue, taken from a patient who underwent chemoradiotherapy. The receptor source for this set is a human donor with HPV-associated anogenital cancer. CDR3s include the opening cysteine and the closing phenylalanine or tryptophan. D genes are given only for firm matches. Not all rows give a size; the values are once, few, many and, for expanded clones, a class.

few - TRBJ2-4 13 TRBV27 CASSYSRRDIQYF TGTGCCAGCAGTTACAGCAGGAGGGACATTCAGTACTTC
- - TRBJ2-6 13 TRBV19 CASTPPGANVLTF TGTGCCTCCACCCCCCCTGGGGCCAACGTCCTGACTTTC
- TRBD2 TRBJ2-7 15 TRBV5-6 CASRLLSGGSYEQYF TGTGCCAGCAGGTTACTAAGCGGGGGCTCCTACGAGCAGTACTTC
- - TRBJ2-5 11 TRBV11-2 CASSFSETQYF TGTGCCAGCAGCTTCTCGGAGACCCAGTACTTC
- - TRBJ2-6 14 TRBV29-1 CSVSESSGANVLTF TGCAGCGTCTCGGAATCCTCTGGGGCCAACGTCCTGACTTTC
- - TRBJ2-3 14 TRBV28 CASRAGTSTDTQYF TGTGCCAGCCGTGCGGGAACTAGCACAGATACGCAGTATTTT
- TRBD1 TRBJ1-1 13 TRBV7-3 CASSPQGITEAFF TGTGCCAGCAGTCCACAGGGGATAACTGAAGCTTTCTTT
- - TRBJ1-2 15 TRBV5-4 CASSFGGRENYGYTF TGTGCCAGCAGCTTTGGGGGGCGGGAGAACTATGGCTACACCTTC
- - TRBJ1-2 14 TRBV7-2 CASKDPGHHSGYTF TGTGCCAGCAAAGATCCGGGACACCATTCTGGCTACACCTTC
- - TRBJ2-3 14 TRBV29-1 CSARTTIFTDTQYF TGCAGCGCGAGGACTACCATATTCACAGATACGCAGTATTTT
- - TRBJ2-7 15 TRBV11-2 CASSLGMTPGHEQYF TGTGCCAGCAGCCTAGGGATGACTCCGGGCCACGAGCAGTACTTC
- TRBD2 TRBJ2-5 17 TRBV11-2 CASSLDPSGRVLETQYF TGTGCCAGCAGCTTAGATCCTAGCGGGAGGGTACTGGAGACCCAGTACTTC
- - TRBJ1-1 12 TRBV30 CAWSIGGPEAFF TGTGCCTGGAGTATCGGAGGACCTGAAGCTTTCTTT
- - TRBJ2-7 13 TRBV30 CAWSVSGTGEQYF TGTGCCTGGAGTGTATCTGGCACGGGCGAGCAGTACTTC
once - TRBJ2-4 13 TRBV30 CAWANIAKNIQYF TGTGCCTGGGCTAATATAGCCAAAAACATTCAGTACTTC
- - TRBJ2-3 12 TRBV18 CASSPPFTTQYF TGTGCCAGCTCACCGCCCTTTACTACGCAGTATTTT
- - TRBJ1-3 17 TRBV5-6 CASSLSDFLYSGNTIYF TGTGCCAGCAGCTTGTCGGACTTTCTCTACTCTGGAAACACCATATATTTT
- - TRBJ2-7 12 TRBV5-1 CASSLGGYEQYF TGCGCCAGCAGCTTGGGCGGCTACGAGCAGTACTTC
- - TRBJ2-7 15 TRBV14 CASSGGTALSYEQYF TGTGCCAGCAGCGGGGGGACAGCCCTCTCCTACGAGCAGTACTTC
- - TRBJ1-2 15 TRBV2 CASSETVAAPYGYTF TGTGCCAGCAGTGAAACGGTCGCAGCTCCCTATGGCTACACCTTC
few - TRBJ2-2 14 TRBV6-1 CASREGANTGELFF TGTGCCAGCAGAGAGGGGGCGAACACCGGGGAGCTGTTTTTT
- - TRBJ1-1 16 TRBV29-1 CSLVGGAISMNTEAFF TGCAGCTTGGTGGGGGGGGCTATAAGCATGAACACTGAAGCTTTCTTT